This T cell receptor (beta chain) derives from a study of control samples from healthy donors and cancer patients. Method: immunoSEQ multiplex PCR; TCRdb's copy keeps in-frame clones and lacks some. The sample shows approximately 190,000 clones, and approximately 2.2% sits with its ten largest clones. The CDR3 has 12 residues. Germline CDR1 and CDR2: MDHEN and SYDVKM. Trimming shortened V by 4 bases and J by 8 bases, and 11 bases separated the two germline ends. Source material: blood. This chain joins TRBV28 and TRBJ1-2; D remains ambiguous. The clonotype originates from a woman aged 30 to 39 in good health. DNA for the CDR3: TGTGCCAGCAGTTCTCCGGGGTTCGGCTACACCTTC. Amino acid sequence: CASSSPGFGYTF.